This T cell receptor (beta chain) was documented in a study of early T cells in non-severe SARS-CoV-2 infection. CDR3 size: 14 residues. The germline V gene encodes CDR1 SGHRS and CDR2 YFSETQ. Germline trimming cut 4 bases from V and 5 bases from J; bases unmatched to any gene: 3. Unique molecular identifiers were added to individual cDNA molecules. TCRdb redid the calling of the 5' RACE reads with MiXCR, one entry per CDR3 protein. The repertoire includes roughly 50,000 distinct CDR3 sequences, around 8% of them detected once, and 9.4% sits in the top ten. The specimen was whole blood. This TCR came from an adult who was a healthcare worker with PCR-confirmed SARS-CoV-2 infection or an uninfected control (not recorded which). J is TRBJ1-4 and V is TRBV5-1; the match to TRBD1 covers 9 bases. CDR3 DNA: TGCGCCAGCAGCGACGGGACAGGGAATGAAAAACTGTTTTTT. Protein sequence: CASSDGTGNEKLFF.